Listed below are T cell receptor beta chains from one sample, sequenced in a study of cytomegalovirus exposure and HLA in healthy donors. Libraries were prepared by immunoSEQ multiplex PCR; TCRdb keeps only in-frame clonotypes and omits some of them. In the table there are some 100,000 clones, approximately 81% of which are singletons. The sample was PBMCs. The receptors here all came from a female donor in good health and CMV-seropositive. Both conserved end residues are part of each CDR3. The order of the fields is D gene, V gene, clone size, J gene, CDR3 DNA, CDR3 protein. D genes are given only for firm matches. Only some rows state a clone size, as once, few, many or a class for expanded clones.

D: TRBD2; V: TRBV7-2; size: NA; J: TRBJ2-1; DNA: TGTGCCAGCAGCTACAGCGGGGGGGCCGCCAATGAGCAGTTCTTC; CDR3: CASSYSGGAANEQFF
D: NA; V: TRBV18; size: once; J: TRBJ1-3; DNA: TGTGCCAGCTCACCTCAAAAGGCGGGCAGATCTGGAAACACCATATATTTT; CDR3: CASSPQKAGRSGNTIYF
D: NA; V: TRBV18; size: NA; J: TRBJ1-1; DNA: TGTGCCAGCTCACCCGATCTCGGTGAAGCTTTCTTT; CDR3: CASSPDLGEAFF
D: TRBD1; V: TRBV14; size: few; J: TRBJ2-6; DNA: TGTGCCAGCAGCCAACTTATATGGAGGACAGGGAGAGACAACGTCCTGACTTTC; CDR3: CASSQLIWRTGRDNVLTF
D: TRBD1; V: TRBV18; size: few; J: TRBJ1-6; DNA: TGTGCCAGCTCACCAGGGGACAGACTCAATTCACCCCTCCACTTT; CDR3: CASSPGDRLNSPLHF
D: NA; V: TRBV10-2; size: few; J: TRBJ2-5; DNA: TGCGCCAGCAGTGGGCGGGTTACAGAGACCCAGTACTTC; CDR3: CASSGRVTETQYF
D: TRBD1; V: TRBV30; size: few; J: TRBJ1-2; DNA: TGTGCCTGGCGAGGCAGGGACAGGGGAAATTATCTTGGCTACACCTTC; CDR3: CAWRGRDRGNYLGYTF
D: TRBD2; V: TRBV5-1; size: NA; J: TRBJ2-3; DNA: TGCGCCAGCAGCTTCCCCCCCCTAGCGGGCCTCACAGATACGCAGTATTTT; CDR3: CASSFPPLAGLTDTQYF
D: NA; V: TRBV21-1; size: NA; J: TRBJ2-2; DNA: TGTGCCAGCAGCCAGGCGGGTAGGGGGACCGGGGAGCTGTTTTTT; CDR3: CASSQAGRGTGELFF
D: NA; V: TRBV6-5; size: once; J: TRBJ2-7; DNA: TGTGCCAGCAGTCGAGCGGGCTCCTACGAGCAGTACTTC; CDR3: CASSRAGSYEQYF
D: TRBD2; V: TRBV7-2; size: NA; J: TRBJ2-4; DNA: TGTGCCAGCAGCCCTAGCGGGGAGGAAAACATTCAGTACTTC; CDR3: CASSPSGEENIQYF
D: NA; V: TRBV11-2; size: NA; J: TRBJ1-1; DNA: TGTGCCAGCAGCTTACGCCCGGGGAACACTGAAGCTTTCTTT; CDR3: CASSLRPGNTEAFF
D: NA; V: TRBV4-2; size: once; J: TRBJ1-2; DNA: TGTGCCAGCAGGCGGGAGGCACGAGATGGCTACACCTTC; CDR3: CASRREARDGYTF
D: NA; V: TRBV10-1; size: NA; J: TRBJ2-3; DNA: TGCGCCAGCGGTGGCACTAGCACAGATACGCAGTATTTT; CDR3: CASGGTSTDTQYF
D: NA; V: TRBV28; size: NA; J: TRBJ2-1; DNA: TGTGCCAGCAGTTTATCCGCCGCTCCGGGACACAAAAAGCAGTTCTTC; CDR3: CASSLSAAPGHKKQFF
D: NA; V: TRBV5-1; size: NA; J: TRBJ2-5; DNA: TGCGCCAGCAGCTTGGCTGGGGGACTAGAGACCCAGTACTTC; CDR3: CASSLAGGLETQYF
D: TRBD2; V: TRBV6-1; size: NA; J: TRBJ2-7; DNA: TGTGCCAGCAGTGAAGGGACTAGCGGATCCTACGAGCAGTACTTC; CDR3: CASSEGTSGSYEQYF
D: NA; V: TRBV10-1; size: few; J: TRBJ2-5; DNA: TGCGCCAGCACATCCCCGGGGAGGAACCAAGAGACCCAGTACTTC; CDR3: CASTSPGRNQETQYF
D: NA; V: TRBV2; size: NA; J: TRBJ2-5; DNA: TGTGCCAGCAAGGCCACTAGCTCGGAGACCCAGTACTTC; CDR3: CASKATSSETQYF
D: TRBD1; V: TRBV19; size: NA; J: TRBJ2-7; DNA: TGTGCCAGTAGTATAGTGGGGACAGGAACATACGAGCAGTACTTC; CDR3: CASSIVGTGTYEQYF
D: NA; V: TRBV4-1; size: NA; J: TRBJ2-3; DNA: TGCGCCAGCAGCCAATACCAGGGCACCACAGATACGCAGTATTTT; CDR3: CASSQYQGTTDTQYF
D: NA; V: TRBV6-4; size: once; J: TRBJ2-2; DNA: TGTGCCAGCAGTGACTCGGGGGCCGCTACCGGGGAGCTGTTTTTT; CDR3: CASSDSGAATGELFF
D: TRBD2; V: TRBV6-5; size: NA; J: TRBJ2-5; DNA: TGTGCCAGCAGAACTAGCGGGGGGCGAGGTGAGACCCAGTACTTC; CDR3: CASRTSGGRGETQYF
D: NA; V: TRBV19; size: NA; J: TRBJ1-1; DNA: TGTGCCAGTAGTATCGGGGAAACCGAAGCTTTCTTT; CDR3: CASSIGETEAFF
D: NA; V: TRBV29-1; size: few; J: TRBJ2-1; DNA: TGCAGCGTTGTGGGGCGGGATAACTCCTACAATGAGCAGTTCTTC; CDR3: CSVVGRDNSYNEQFF
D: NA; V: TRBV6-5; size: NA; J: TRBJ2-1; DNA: TGTGCCAGCAGTTACGCAGCGCCCGTTTTTGGTGAGCAGTTCTTC; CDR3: CASSYAAPVFGEQFF